This T cell receptor beta chain derives from a study of T cells in localized non-small cell lung cancer. As to this clone: The antigen is unknown.

Germline CDR1 SGDLS, CDR2 YYNGEE. Trimming removed 3 bases at V and 4 bases at J, with 10 bases between. This CDR3 has 14 amino acids. Broader study findings: Only one tumor region was sequenced, so heterogeneity remains possible.

Assay: immunoSEQ multiplex PCR; the TCRdb copy retains only in-frame clones and omits some. This table has 30,000 or so clones, roughly 90% appearing once. V usage is TRBV9 and J usage is TRBJ2-2; D remains unclear. The receptor's source is a female donor at least 60 years old with stage I lung adenocarcinoma. This specimen was peripheral blood, taken before any cancer treatment. The CDR3 DNA reads TGTGCCAGCAGCGCTGAGGTACTCACCGGGGAGCTGTTTTTT. This translates into CASSAEVLTGELFF.